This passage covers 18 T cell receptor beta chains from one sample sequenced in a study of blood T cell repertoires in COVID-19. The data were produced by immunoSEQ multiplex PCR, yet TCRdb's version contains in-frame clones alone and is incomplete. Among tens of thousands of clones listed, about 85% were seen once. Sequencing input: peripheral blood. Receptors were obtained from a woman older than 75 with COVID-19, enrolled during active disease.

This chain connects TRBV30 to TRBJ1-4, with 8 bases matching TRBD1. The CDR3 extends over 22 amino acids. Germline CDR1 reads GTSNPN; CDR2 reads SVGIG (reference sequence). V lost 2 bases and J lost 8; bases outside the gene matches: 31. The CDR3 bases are TGTGCCTGGAGTCCTAAGCTTTTTCGGGCAGGGGGCGCGAGGGGAGGAAGGGAAAAACTGTTTTTT. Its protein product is CAWSPKLFRAGGARGGREKLFF.

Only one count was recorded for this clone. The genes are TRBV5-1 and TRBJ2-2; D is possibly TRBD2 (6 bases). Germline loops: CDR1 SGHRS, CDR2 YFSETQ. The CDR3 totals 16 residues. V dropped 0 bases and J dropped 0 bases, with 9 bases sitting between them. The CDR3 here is CASSLGTKANTGELFF. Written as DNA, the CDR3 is TGCGCCAGCAGCTTGGGGACTAAGGCGAACACCGGGGAGCTGTTTTTT.

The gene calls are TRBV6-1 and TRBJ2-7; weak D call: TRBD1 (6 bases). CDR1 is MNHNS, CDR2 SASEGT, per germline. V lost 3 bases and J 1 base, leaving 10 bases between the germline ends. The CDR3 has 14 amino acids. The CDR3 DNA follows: TGTGCCAGCAGTGAGACAGGTGGGTCCTACGAGCAGTACTTC. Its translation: CASSETGGSYEQYF.

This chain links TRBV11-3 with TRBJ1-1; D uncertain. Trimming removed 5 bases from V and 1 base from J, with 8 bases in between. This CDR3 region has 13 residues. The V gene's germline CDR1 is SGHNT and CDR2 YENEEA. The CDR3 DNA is TGTGCCAGCAGCCTCATGGCGAACACTGAAGCTTTCTTT. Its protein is CASSLMANTEAFF.

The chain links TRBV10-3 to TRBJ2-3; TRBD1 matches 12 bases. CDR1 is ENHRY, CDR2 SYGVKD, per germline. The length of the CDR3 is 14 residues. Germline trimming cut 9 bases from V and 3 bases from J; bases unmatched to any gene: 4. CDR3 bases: TGTGCCATAGGGGACAGGGGGCATACAGATACGCAGTATTTT. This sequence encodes CAIGDRGHTDTQYF.

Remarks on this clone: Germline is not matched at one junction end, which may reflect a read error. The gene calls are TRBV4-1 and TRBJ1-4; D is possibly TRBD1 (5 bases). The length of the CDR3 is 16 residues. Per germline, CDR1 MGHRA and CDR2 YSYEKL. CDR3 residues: CARSQSRGGVWEKLFF. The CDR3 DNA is TGCGCCCGCAGCCAATCCCGGGGGGGGGTGTGGGAAAAACTGTTTTTT.

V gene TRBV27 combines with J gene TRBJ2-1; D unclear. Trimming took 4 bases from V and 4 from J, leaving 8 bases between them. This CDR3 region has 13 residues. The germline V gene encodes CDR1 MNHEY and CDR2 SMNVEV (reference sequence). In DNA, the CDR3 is TGTGCCAGCAGTTATGACACATACAATGAGCAGTTCTTC. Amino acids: CASSYDTYNEQFF.

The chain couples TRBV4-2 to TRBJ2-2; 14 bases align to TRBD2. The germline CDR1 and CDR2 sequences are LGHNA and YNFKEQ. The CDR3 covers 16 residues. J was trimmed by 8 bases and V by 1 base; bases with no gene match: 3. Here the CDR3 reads CASSQGTSGGFGELFF. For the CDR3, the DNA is TGTGCCAGCAGCCAAGGGACTAGCGGGGGGTTTGGGGAGCTGTTTTTT.

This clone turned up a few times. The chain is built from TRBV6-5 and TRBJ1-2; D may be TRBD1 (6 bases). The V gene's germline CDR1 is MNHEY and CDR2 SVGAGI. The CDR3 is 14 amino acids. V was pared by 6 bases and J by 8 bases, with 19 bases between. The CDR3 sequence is CASRDGQHAYGYTF. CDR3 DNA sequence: TGTGCCAGCAGGGATGGACAGCATGCCTACGGCTACACCTTC.

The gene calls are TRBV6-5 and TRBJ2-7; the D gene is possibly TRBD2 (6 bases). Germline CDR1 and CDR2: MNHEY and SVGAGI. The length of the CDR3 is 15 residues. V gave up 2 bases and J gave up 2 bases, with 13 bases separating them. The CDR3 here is CASSYRRREAYEQYF. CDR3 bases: TGTGCCAGCAGTTACAGGAGGAGGGAAGCCTACGAGCAGTACTTC.

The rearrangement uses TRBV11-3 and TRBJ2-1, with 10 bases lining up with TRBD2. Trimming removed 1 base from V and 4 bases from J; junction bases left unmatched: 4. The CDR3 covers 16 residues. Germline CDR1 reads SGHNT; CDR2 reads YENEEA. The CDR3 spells CASSLVKRGGYNEQFF. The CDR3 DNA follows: TGTGCCAGCAGCTTAGTAAAGCGGGGGGGTTACAATGAGCAGTTCTTC.

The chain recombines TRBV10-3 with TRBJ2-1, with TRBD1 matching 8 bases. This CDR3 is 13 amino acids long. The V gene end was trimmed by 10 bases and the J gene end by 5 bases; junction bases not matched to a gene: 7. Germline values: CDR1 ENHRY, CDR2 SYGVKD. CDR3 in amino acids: CATTTGDNNEQFF. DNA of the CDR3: TGTGCCACGACGACAGGGGACAACAATGAGCAGTTCTTC.

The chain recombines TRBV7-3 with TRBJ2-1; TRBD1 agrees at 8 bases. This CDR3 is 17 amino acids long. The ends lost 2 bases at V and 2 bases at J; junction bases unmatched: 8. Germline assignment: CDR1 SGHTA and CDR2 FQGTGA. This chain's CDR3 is CASSLEPPGGAYNEQFF. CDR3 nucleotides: TGTGCCAGCAGCTTAGAGCCCCCAGGGGGCGCCTACAATGAGCAGTTCTTC.

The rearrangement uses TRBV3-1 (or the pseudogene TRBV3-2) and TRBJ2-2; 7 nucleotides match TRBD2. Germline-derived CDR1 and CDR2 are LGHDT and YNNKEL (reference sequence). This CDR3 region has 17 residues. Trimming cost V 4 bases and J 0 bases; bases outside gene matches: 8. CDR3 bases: TGTGCCAGCAGCCGCGTGGGGGGGACCCCGAACACCGGGGAGCTGTTTTTT. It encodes CASSRVGGTPNTGELFF.

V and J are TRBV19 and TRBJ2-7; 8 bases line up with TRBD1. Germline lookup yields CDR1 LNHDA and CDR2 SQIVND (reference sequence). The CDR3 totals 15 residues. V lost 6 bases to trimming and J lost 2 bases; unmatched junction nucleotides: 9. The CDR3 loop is CASRTGATIPYEQYF. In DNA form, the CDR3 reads TGTGCCAGTAGGACAGGGGCTACTATCCCCTACGAGCAGTACTTC.

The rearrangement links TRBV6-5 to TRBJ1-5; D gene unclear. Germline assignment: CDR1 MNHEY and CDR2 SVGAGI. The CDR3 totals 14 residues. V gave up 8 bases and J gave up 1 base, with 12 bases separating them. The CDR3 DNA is TGTGCCAGCTTAAAGACAAGGAGCAATCAGCCCCAGCATTTT. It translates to CASLKTRSNQPQHF.

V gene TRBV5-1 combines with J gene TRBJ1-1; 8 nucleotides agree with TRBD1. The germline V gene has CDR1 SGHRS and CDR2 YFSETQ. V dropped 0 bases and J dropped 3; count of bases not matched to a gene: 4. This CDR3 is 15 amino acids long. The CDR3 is CASSLGTGSYTEAFF. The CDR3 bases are TGCGCCAGCAGCTTGGGGACAGGGTCATACACTGAAGCTTTCTTT.

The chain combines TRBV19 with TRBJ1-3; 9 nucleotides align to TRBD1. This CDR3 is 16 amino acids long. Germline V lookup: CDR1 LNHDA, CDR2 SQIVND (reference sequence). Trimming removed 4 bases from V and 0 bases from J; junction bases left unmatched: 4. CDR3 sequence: CASSRDRASSGNTIYF. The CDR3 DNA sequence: TGTGCCAGTAGTAGGGACAGGGCGAGCTCTGGAAACACCATATATTTT.